These 22 T cell receptor beta chains were sequenced from one sample in a study of stem cell transplantation in POMP-related autoinflammatory disease. Libraries were prepared by immunoSEQ multiplex PCR; TCRdb keeps only in-frame clonotypes and omits some of them. The table lists some 33,000 clones, almost 90% of them singletons. The sequencing used CD4+ T cells from PBMCs, collected before stem cell transplantation. The source is a human donor with POMP-related autoinflammation and immune dysregulation (PRAID).

The J gene is TRBJ1-1, the V gene TRBV5-6; 8 bases line up with TRBD1. The trim removed 4 bases at V and 1 base at J, leaving 6 bases unmatched. Germline lookup yields CDR1 SGHDT and CDR2 YYEEEE. CDR3 length: 15 amino acids. The CDR3 loop reads CASSGGQGWNTEAFF. The DNA of the CDR3 is TGTGCCAGCAGCGGCGGACAGGGTTGGAACACTGAAGCTTTCTTT.

The V gene is TRBV6-6, the J gene TRBJ1-1, with D possibly matching TRBD1 (6 bases). Germline V gives CDR1 MNHNY, CDR2 SVGAGI (reference sequence). Trimming cost V 2 bases and J 1 base, with 8 bases left between them. CDR3 length: 14 residues. The CDR3 is CASSYTDRNTEAFF. The CDR3 coding sequence is TGTGCCAGCAGTTACACGGACAGGAACACTGAAGCTTTCTTT.

The genes are TRBV6-1 and TRBJ2-7; D assignment may be TRBD1 or TRBD2 (5 bases each). V lost 8 bases to trimming and J lost 0 bases, with 11 bases between them. The germline CDR1 and CDR2 sequences are MNHNS and SASEGT. The CDR3 is made up of 13 amino acids. The CDR3 region is CASLKGSSYEQYF. The CDR3 coding sequence is TGTGCCAGCTTGAAGGGGAGCTCCTACGAGCAGTACTTC.

This rearrangement joins TRBV11-2 to TRBJ2-7; D is unclear. This CDR3 has 14 amino acids. V was clipped by 3 bases and J by 6 bases, with 15 bases between them. The germline V gene encodes CDR1 SGHAT and CDR2 FQNNGV. CDR3 nucleotide sequence: TGTGCCAGCAGCTTGCGACTGGGGAAGGGCGAGCAGTACTTC. Translating it yields CASSLRLGKGEQYF. The whole variable domain, filled in from reference TRBV11-2 and TRBJ2-7, reads EAGVAQSPRYKIIEKRQSVAFWCNPISGHATLYWYQQILGQGPKLLIQFQNNGVVDDSQLPKDRFSAERLKGVDSTLKIQPAKLEDSAVYLCASSLRLGKGEQYFGPGTRLTVT.

The chain is built from TRBV5-1 and TRBJ1-1; the match to TRBD1 covers 8 bases. Losses at the gene ends were 4 bases for V and 3 bases for J; bases not matched to a gene: 5. Germline loops: CDR1 SGHRS, CDR2 YFSETQ. The CDR3 contains 14 residues. This chain's CDR3 is CASSQIQGDTEAFF. The DNA of the CDR3 is TGCGCCAGCAGCCAGATACAGGGGGACACTGAAGCTTTCTTT. Full variable domain (missing parts from reference TRBV5-1 and TRBJ1-1): KAGVTQTPRYLIKTRGQQVTLSCSPISGHRSVSWYQQTPGQGLQFLFEYFSETQRNKGNFPGRFSGRQFSNSRSEMNVSTLELGDSALYLCASSQIQGDTEAFFGQGTRLTVV.

This clone was observed a few times. The chain carries TRBV5-4 and TRBJ1-2; no definite D call. Germline CDR1 SGHNT, CDR2 YYREEE (reference sequence). Deletions cut 0 bases from V and 1 base from J, with 7 bases between. The CDR3 totals 14 residues. The CDR3 here is CASSLAGVNYGYTF. The CDR3 DNA reads TGTGCCAGCAGCTTGGCTGGGGTTAACTATGGCTACACCTTC.

The J gene is TRBJ2-7, the V gene TRBV28, with D possibly matching TRBD1 (6 bases). The germline V and J ends were trimmed by 8 bases and 2 bases, with 28 bases remaining between them. The CDR3 runs 18 residues. Germline CDR1 reads MDHEN; CDR2 reads SYDVKM. CDR3 amino acids: CASRQINKDRPQTYEQYF. The CDR3 DNA follows: TGTGCCAGCCGCCAAATAAACAAAGACAGGCCGCAAACCTACGAGCAGTACTTC.

The chain links TRBV4-2 to TRBJ2-2; possibly TRBD2 for D (5 bases). CDR3 length equals 14 residues. The V and J ends lost 4 bases and 3 bases respectively, with 9 bases between them. Germline V gene sequence: CDR1 LGHNA, CDR2 YNFKEQ. The CDR3 loop reads CASSPKDYTGELFF. The CDR3 DNA is TGTGCCAGCAGCCCGAAGGACTACACCGGGGAGCTGTTTTTT.

J is TRBJ1-6 and V is TRBV25-1; D unclear. Between the trimmed V and J ends, which lost 4 bases and 11 bases, there was a span of 12 bases. The CDR3 spans 13 residues. CDR1 MGHDK and CDR2 SYGVNS come from the germline V gene. CDR3 residues: CASSVGAYTPLHF. CDR3 DNA sequence: TGTGCCAGCAGTGTGGGAGCTTATACACCCCTCCACTTT.

CDR3 nucleotides: TGTGCCAGTAGTCCACCCAGACTAGCGGGAGAGAATAGATATGAGCAGTTCTTC. Translation gives CASSPPRLAGENRYEQFF. The V gene is TRBV19, the J gene TRBJ2-1, with 12 bases that match TRBD2. There are 18 residues in the CDR3. CDR1 LNHDA and CDR2 SQIVND come from the germline V gene (reference sequence). V lost 5 bases and J lost 8; bases outside the gene matches: 16.

The chain joins TRBV9 to TRBJ2-7; tentative D call: TRBD2 (6 bases). Germline V lookup: CDR1 SGDLS, CDR2 YYNGEE. Trimming cost V 4 bases and J 5 bases, with 19 bases left between them. The CDR3 runs 15 residues. For the CDR3, the DNA is TGTGCCAGCAGCTACGGGACTCCCGCACGAGACGAGCAGTACTTC. Translation gives CASSYGTPARDEQYF.

The rearrangement uses TRBV2 and TRBJ2-7; D might be TRBD2 (5 bases). Germline CDR1 SNHLY, CDR2 FYNNEI. The CDR3 has 15 amino acids. Trimming removed 8 bases from V and 3 bases from J, with 20 bases in between. CDR3 amino acids: CASAHDGKWFYEQYF. The CDR3 DNA follows: TGTGCCAGCGCCCATGACGGGAAATGGTTCTACGAGCAGTACTTC.

The chain has TRBV28 and TRBJ2-3, with 11 bases lining up with TRBD2. The CDR3 is made up of 16 amino acids. V trimming: 8 bases; J trimming: 0 bases; junction bases outside the gene matches: 7. CDR1 MDHEN and CDR2 SYDVKM come from the germline V gene. The CDR3 bases are TGTGCCAGCCGAACTAGCGGGAGACCAAGCACAGATACGCAGTATTTT. Its protein is CASRTSGRPSTDTQYF.

The chain couples TRBV27 to TRBJ1-1, with a possible D match to TRBD1 (5 bases). CDR1 and CDR2 from the germline V gene are MNHEY and SMNVEV (reference sequence). CDR3 length equals 14 residues. V dropped 5 bases and J dropped 1 base, with 11 bases sitting between them. DNA for the CDR3: TGTGCCAGCAGTCCCCCTGGGGGGAACACTGAAGCTTTCTTT. As protein: CASSPPGGNTEAFF.

The J gene is TRBJ2-7, the V gene TRBV6-6; 7 bases match TRBD1. CDR3 length: 13 residues. The J segment lost 9 bases and the V segment lost 5 bases, leaving 10 bases of the junction unmatched. Germline CDR1 reads MNHNY; CDR2 reads SVGAGI (reference sequence). The CDR3 here is CASSEGQPVGQYF. The CDR3 DNA sequence: TGTGCCAGCAGTGAGGGACAGCCGGTCGGGCAGTACTTC.

CDR3 sequence reads: CASSLSDTDTQYF. CDR3 sequence (DNA): TGTGCCAGCAGTTTATCGGACACAGATACGCAGTATTTT. The chain is built from TRBV27 and TRBJ2-3, with D unclear. The ends were cut back, 0 bases at V and 2 bases at J, with 3 bases in the middle. The CDR3 consists of 13 residues. In germline, CDR1 is MNHEY, CDR2 SMNVEV (reference sequence).

The rearrangement links TRBV2 to TRBJ2-1; D remains ambiguous. Germline CDR1 reads SNHLY; CDR2 reads FYNNEI. The germline V and J ends were trimmed by 7 bases and 4 bases, with 11 bases remaining between them. The CDR3 consists of 13 residues. The CDR3 sequence: CASTDQIYNEQFF. For the CDR3, the DNA is TGTGCCAGCACAGACCAAATATACAATGAGCAGTTCTTC.

CDR3 DNA sequence: TGTGCCAGCAGGGAGGCGGAGACAAACATTCAGTACTTC. Its translation is CASREAETNIQYF. The chain has TRBV2 and TRBJ2-4, with D perhaps matching TRBD2 (5 bases). The CDR3 loop spans 13 amino acids. Trimming pared 6 bases from V and 6 bases from J, leaving 12 bases between. Germline values: CDR1 SNHLY, CDR2 FYNNEI.

The V and J genes are TRBV5-5 and TRBJ1-5, with 10 bases that match TRBD1. With 1 base clipped from V and 4 bases from J, the junction kept 14 bases outside the gene matches. Germline V lookup: CDR1 SGHKS, CDR2 YYEKEE (reference sequence). The CDR3 totals 19 residues. The CDR3 nucleotides read TGTGCCAGCAGCTTGAGGGCCGTCAGGACAGGGGGTTATAATCAGCCCCAGCATTTT. Amino acids: CASSLRAVRTGGYNQPQHF.

The chain employs TRBV28 and TRBJ2-5, with 9 positions matching TRBD2. Germline CDR1 MDHEN, CDR2 SYDVKM. V shed 2 bases, J shed 5 bases, and the junction held 6 bases outside the gene matches. This CDR3 has 15 residues. The CDR3 here is CASSLIRLAGETQYF. CDR3 bases: TGTGCCAGCAGTTTAATCCGGCTAGCGGGGGAGACCCAGTACTTC.

The CDR3 reads CASSLGPDVLTF. The DNA of the CDR3 is TGTGCCAGCAGCTTAGGGCCTGACGTCCTGACTTTC. The chain carries TRBV11-2 and TRBJ2-6; D gene unclear. The CDR3 runs 12 residues. Germline loops: CDR1 SGHAT, CDR2 FQNNGV. Trimming took off 1 base at V and 11 bases at J, with 6 bases between the two ends.

The V call is TRBV10-3, the J call TRBJ2-5; D tentatively fits TRBD1 or TRBD2 (5 bases each). The J call may be incorrect, as the DNA end agrees better with TRBJ2-7. Germline V gives CDR1 ENHRY, CDR2 SYGVKD. The CDR3 covers 12 residues. The CDR3 region has the DNA TGTGCCATCAGTGTATCAGGGAGCGAGCAGTACTTC. It specifies CAISVSGSEQYF.